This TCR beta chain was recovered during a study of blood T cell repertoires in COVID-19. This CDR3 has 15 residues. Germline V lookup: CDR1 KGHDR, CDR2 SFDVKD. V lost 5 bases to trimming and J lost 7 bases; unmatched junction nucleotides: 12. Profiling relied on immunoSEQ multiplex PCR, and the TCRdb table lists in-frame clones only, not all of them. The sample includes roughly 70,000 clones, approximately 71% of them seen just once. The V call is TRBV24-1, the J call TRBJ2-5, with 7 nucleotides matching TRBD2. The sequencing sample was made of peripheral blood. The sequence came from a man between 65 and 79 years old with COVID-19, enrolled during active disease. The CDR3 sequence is CATSGPGGLVGTQYF. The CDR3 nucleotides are TGTGCCACCAGTGGCCCCGGAGGACTAGTGGGGACCCAGTACTTC.